Below are 9 T cell receptor beta chains sequenced from a single sample in a study of T-cell reconstitution after alpha-beta-depleted transplantation in children. Preparation of the TCRbeta library was carried out with unique molecular identifiers. Using its own MiXCR run on the PCR reads, TCRdb lists one record per CDR3 protein. The sample shows about 440,000 distinct CDR3 sequences, over 40% of them seen only once. The sample consisted of PBMCs, taken before TCRalphabeta/CD19-depleted stem cell transplant. All receptors derive from a girl aged 2 to 10 with aplastic anemia, due to receive a stem cell transplant.

This clonotype was seen many times. V usage is TRBV5-1 and J usage is TRBJ2-1; TRBD2 might be the D (5 bases). Between the trimmed V and J ends, which lost 4 bases and 0 bases, there was a span of 11 bases. The length of the CDR3 is 15 residues. Looked up from germline, CDR1 is SGHRS and CDR2 is YFSETQ. CDR3 residues: CASSPWSGSYNEQFF. CDR3 nucleotides: TGCGCCAGCAGCCCTTGGAGCGGCTCCTACAATGAGCAGTTCTTC.

The CDR3: CASSPKPTGMRTDTQYF. The CDR3 DNA sequence: TGTGCCAGCTCACCTAAGCCGACAGGGATGCGCACAGATACGCAGTATTTT. The genes are TRBV18 and TRBJ2-3, with 7 nucleotides matching TRBD1. The CDR3 has 17 amino acids. CDR1 is KGHSH, CDR2 LQKENI, per germline. After removal of 3 bases from V and 1 base from J, the junction contained 10 bases not matched to a gene.

The chain couples TRBV20-1 to TRBJ2-5; 11 bases are shared with TRBD2. This CDR3 has 14 residues. Unmatched junction bases numbered 4, after V lost 3 bases and J lost 4 bases. Germline V lookup: CDR1 DFQATT, CDR2 SNEGSKA (reference sequence). The CDR3 region has the DNA TGCAGTGCTAGGAGAGGACTAGCGGGAGAGACCCAGTACTTC. As protein: CSARRGLAGETQYF.

This clonotype has just a few counts. The CDR3 region is CASRSGVANEQFF. As DNA, the CDR3 is TGTGCCAGCAGGTCCGGGGTAGCCAATGAGCAGTTCTTC. The chain combines TRBV5-6 with TRBJ2-1; D might be TRBD2 (5 bases). The CDR3 is made up of 13 amino acids. The V end lost 5 bases, the J end lost 6 bases, and 12 bases lay between the germline ends. CDR1 and CDR2 (germline): SGHDT, YYEEEE.

Ten or more counts support this clonotype. The gene calls are TRBV5-1 and TRBJ2-7; no definite D call. The CDR3 contains 15 residues. V lost 4 bases, J lost 3 bases, and 17 bases lay in between. CDR1 is SGHRS and CDR2 is YFSETQ in the germline V gene. The CDR3 nucleotides are TGCGCCAGCAGCCTGGGTGGGCTGCAGGACTACGAGCAGTACTTC. This gives the protein CASSLGGLQDYEQYF.

The chain links TRBV12-3 or TRBV12-4 to TRBJ2-5, with 11 bases matching TRBD2. The CDR3 covers 14 residues. The junction had 6 bases not matched to a gene; V was cut back by 7 bases and J by 5 bases. For the CDR3, the DNA is TGTGCCAGCAAGGCTAGCGGGGGGTGGGAGACCCAGTACTTC. It translates to CASKASGGWETQYF.

This sequence joins TRBV3-1 and TRBJ2-1, with D perhaps TRBD1 (5 bases). V shed 6 bases and J shed 4 bases, with 10 bases lying between them. Germline loops: CDR1 LGHDT, CDR2 YNNKEL (reference sequence). CDR3 size: 13 residues. The CDR3 reads CASRGHRYNEQFF. The CDR3 DNA reads TGTGCCAGCAGGGGGCACAGGTACAATGAGCAGTTCTTC.

The chain recombines TRBV10-3 with TRBJ2-2; 10 nucleotides line up with TRBD2. With V trimmed by 3 bases and J by 4 bases, 2 bases remained unmatched. Germline CDR1 ENHRY, CDR2 SYGVKD. This CDR3 spans 15 amino acids. The DNA for the CDR3 is TGTGCCATCAGTGAAGTAGCGGGAGGCACCGGGGAGCTGTTTTTT. Translated, it gives CAISEVAGGTGELFF.

The chain carries TRBV7-2 and TRBJ2-5; the match to TRBD1 covers 8 bases. Per the germline V gene, CDR1 is SGHTA and CDR2 is FQGNSA. The CDR3 totals 13 residues. V dropped 7 bases and J dropped 4; count of bases not matched to a gene: 5. This chain's CDR3 is CASKTTGVETQYF. CDR3 DNA: TGTGCCAGCAAAACGACAGGGGTAGAGACCCAGTACTTC. Together with reference TRBV7-2 and TRBJ2-5, the CDR3 gives the full variable domain: GAGVSQSPSNKVTEKGKDVELRCDPISGHTALYWYRQSLGQGLEFLIYFQGNSAPDKSGLPSDRFSAERTGGSVSTLTIQRTQQEDSAVYLCASKTTGVETQYFGPGTRLLVL.